Below are 25 T cell receptor beta chains sequenced from a single sample in a study of T cells in Graves' hyperthyroidism and ophthalmopathy. There were TCR beta CDR3 regions amplified from RNA transcripts. Primed by the HTBI set, a first-round RT-PCR was run on the TCR CDR3. TCRdb independently ran MiXCR on the multiplex PCR reads; one entry per CDR3 protein. Of hundreds of thousands of distinct CDR3 sequences listed, roughly 20% are singletons. The sample taken for sequencing was blood. The receptors were gathered from a man aged 25 to 40 with Graves' ophthalmopathy.

The chain has TRBV12-3 or TRBV12-4 and TRBJ2-2; D is undetermined. This CDR3 contains 12 residues. Trimming stripped 6 bases from V and 7 bases from J, with 9 bases between. In DNA form, the CDR3 reads TGTGCCAGCAGCTTAACAGTCGGGGAGCTGTTTTTT. Translated, it gives CASSLTVGELFF.

This clonotype has a count of ten or more. The V and J genes are TRBV7-8 and TRBJ2-5; D is tentatively TRBD1 or TRBD2 (5 bases each). CDR1 is SGHVS, CDR2 FQNEAQ, per germline. The V end was cut by 5 bases, the J end by 1 base, with 29 bases between. The CDR3 contains 20 residues. The CDR3: CASSRIWGIQRTESQETQYF. CDR3 nucleotides: TGTGCCAGCAGCCGAATATGGGGGATCCAGAGGACGGAAAGCCAAGAGACCCAGTACTTC.

V is TRBV20-1 and J is TRBJ2-1; the D gene could be TRBD1 or TRBD2 (5 bases each). With 0 bases removed from V and 2 bases from J, the gap between germline ends came to 8 bases. The CDR3 runs 14 residues. The germline CDR1 and CDR2 sequences are DFQATT and SNEGSKA (reference sequence). The CDR3 loop reads CSARDRDAYNEQFF. The CDR3 DNA reads as TGCAGTGCTAGAGACCGGGACGCCTACAATGAGCAGTTCTTC.

This clonotype has only a few counts. This chain joins TRBV30 and TRBJ2-1, with 11 bases that match TRBD2. Trimming cost V 5 bases and J 5 bases; bases outside gene matches: 8. Germline-derived CDR1 and CDR2 are GTSNPN and SVGIG (reference sequence). The CDR3 consists of 15 residues. The CDR3 nucleotides read TGTGCCTGGTCGACTAGCGGGATGACCCACAATGAGCAGTTCTTC. This sequence encodes CAWSTSGMTHNEQFF.

A few counts support this clonotype. This chain joins TRBV20-1 and TRBJ2-1; 7 nucleotides match TRBD2. Germline loops: CDR1 DFQATT, CDR2 SNEGSKA (reference sequence). The CDR3 length is 14 residues. Losses at the gene ends were 3 bases for V and 4 bases for J; bases not matched to a gene: 6. CDR3 amino acids: CSASLSGQYNEQFF. Here the CDR3 DNA reads TGCAGTGCTAGCCTTAGCGGGCAATACAATGAGCAGTTCTTC.

The chain is built from TRBV30 and TRBJ2-7; D is possibly TRBD1 (6 bases). With 0 bases removed from V and 5 bases from J, the gap between germline ends came to 20 bases. This CDR3 is 16 amino acids long. The germline V gene encodes CDR1 GTSNPN and CDR2 SVGIG (reference sequence). As DNA, the CDR3 is TGTGCCTGGAGTGTAGGGGGTGGGTGGGATCCTGACGAGCAGTACTTC. It yields the protein CAWSVGGGWDPDEQYF.

This clonotype has more than one count but fewer than ten. The chain uses TRBV6-2 or TRBV6-3 and TRBJ2-1; the D is unclear. The germline V gene has CDR1 MNHEY and CDR2 SVGEGT. V was trimmed by 5 bases and J by 6 bases, leaving 11 bases between them. The CDR3 is 13 amino acids. The chain's CDR3 is CASSTALINEQFF. DNA for the CDR3: TGTGCCAGCAGTACAGCCCTTATCAATGAGCAGTTCTTC.

This clonotype has ten or more counts. The chain uses TRBV5-1 and TRBJ2-2, with 8 nucleotides matching TRBD1. This CDR3 contains 16 residues. CDR1 and CDR2 (germline): SGHRS, YFSETQ. V trimming: 4 bases; J trimming: 0 bases; junction bases outside the gene matches: 5. CDR3 amino acids: CASSPSDRANTGELFF. The CDR3 DNA follows: TGCGCCAGCAGCCCATCGGACAGGGCGAACACCGGGGAGCTGTTTTTT.

This clonotype has just one count. The chain has TRBV5-4 and TRBJ2-2; 9 bases are a match to TRBD1. This CDR3 has 17 residues. The V gene end was trimmed by 4 bases and the J gene end by 1 base; junction bases not matched to a gene: 8. Germline CDR1 is SGHNT and CDR2 is YYREEE (reference sequence). CDR3 nucleotides: TGTGCCAGCAGCCCGGGGCTGACAGGGGGGAACACCGGGGAGCTGTTTTTT. Translated, it gives CASSPGLTGGNTGELFF.

The chain employs TRBV7-8 and TRBJ2-2; 7 bases align to TRBD1. V lost 5 bases, J lost 5 bases, and 8 bases stayed unmatched. Germline V gene sequence: CDR1 SGHVS, CDR2 FQNEAQ. This CDR3 spans 15 amino acids. The CDR3 nucleotides read TGTGCCAGCAGCCCTTGGGACAGAAGAACCGGGGAGCTGTTTTTT. Protein: CASSPWDRRTGELFF.

The gene calls are TRBV11-1 and TRBJ2-5, with D possibly matching TRBD1 (6 bases). The V and J ends lost 6 bases and 4 bases respectively, with 9 bases between them. This CDR3 comprises 12 residues. CDR1 SGHAT and CDR2 FQDESV come from the germline V gene (reference sequence). The CDR3 nucleotides read TGTGCCAGCAGACAGGGCCCAGAGACCCAGTACTTC. It specifies CASRQGPETQYF. Combining the CDR3 with reference TRBV11-1 and TRBJ2-5 gives the whole variable domain EAEVAQSPRYKITEKSQAVAFWCDPISGHATLYWYRQILGQGPELLVQFQDESVVDDSQLPKDRFSAERLKGVDSTLKIQPAELGDSAMYLCASRQGPETQYFGPGTRLLVL.

This clonotype has a count of ten or more. The V and J genes are TRBV12-3 or TRBV12-4 and TRBJ1-2, with 9 bases identical to TRBD1. The CDR3 contains 13 residues. V gave up 5 bases and J gave up 8 bases; unmatched junction bases: 6. Here the CDR3 DNA reads TGTGCCAGCAGTCACGACAGGGGGGAAGGCTACACCTTC. Translated: CASSHDRGEGYTF.

This clonotype was observed at least ten times. This chain connects TRBV7-8 to TRBJ2-5; D uncertain. Germline V gives CDR1 SGHVS, CDR2 FQNEAQ. There are 14 residues in the CDR3. V shed 3 bases and J shed 5 bases, with 13 bases lying between them. The CDR3 bases are TGTGCCAGCAGCTTTTCGTTCCTAGGGGAGACCCAGTACTTC. Its translation: CASSFSFLGETQYF. The full variable domain, completed using reference TRBV7-8 and TRBJ2-5, is GAGVSQSPRYKVAKRGQDVALRCDPISGHVSLFWYQQALGQGPEFLTYFQNEAQLDKSGLPSDRFFAERPEGSVSTLKIQRTQQEDSAVYLCASSFSFLGETQYFGPGTRLLVL.

This chain joins TRBV28 and TRBJ2-5; TRBD1 matches at 9 bases. The V gene's germline CDR1 is MDHEN and CDR2 SYDVKM. V lost 6 bases to trimming and J lost 6 bases; unmatched junction nucleotides: 11. The length of the CDR3 is 15 residues. The CDR3 sequence is CASREPGTGQQTQYF. The CDR3 DNA is TGTGCCAGCAGGGAGCCCGGGACAGGGCAACAGACCCAGTACTTC.

This chain links TRBV5-4 with TRBJ1-4, with D hard to call. Looked up from germline, CDR1 is SGHNT and CDR2 is YYREEE (reference sequence). The CDR3 consists of 14 residues. V was pared by 7 bases and J by 2 bases, with 12 bases between. DNA of the CDR3: TGTGCCAGCGGTACGGTGGACACTAATGAAAAACTGTTTTTT. Translation: CASGTVDTNEKLFF.

A few counts support this clonotype. The J gene is TRBJ1-1, the V gene TRBV9; 11 bases fit TRBD1. This CDR3 comprises 14 residues. V was clipped by 4 bases and J by 6 bases; unmatched bases: 5. Germline V CDR1 and CDR2: SGDLS, YYNGEE. The CDR3 DNA sequence: TGTGCCAGCAGCAGCGGGACAGGGGGATCTGAAGCTTTCTTT. It codes for CASSSGTGGSEAFF.

CDR3 loop: CAIGGTAYEQYF. The CDR3 DNA reads TGTGCCATCGGGGGGACCGCCTACGAGCAGTACTTC. J is TRBJ2-7 and V is TRBV10-3; maybe TRBD2 (6 bases). CDR3 length: 12 residues. Between the trimmed V and J ends, which lost 8 bases and 2 bases, there was a span of 10 bases. Per germline, CDR1 ENHRY and CDR2 SYGVKD.

This clonotype occurred many times. This chain joins TRBV18 and TRBJ1-4; 7 bases line up with TRBD1. The CDR3 extends over 13 amino acids. V lost 10 bases to trimming and J lost 7 bases; unmatched junction nucleotides: 9. CDR1 is KGHSH, CDR2 LQKENI, per germline. This CDR3 reads CATSGGVGEKLFF. The CDR3 DNA reads TGTGCCACTTCAGGGGGAGTCGGTGAAAAACTGTTTTTT.

The chain uses TRBV20-1 and TRBJ2-1, with 9 nucleotides matching TRBD2. The CDR3 length is 15 residues. Trimming removed 0 bases from V and 4 bases from J; junction bases left unmatched: 4. Germline lookup yields CDR1 DFQATT and CDR2 SNEGSKA (reference sequence). In DNA form, the CDR3 reads TGCAGTGCTAGAGAAGCGGGAGGTAGTTACAATGAGCAGTTCTTC. Amino acid sequence: CSAREAGGSYNEQFF.

This clonotype was found many times. This rearrangement joins TRBV3-1 to TRBJ2-7, with D unclear. The germline gives CDR1 LGHDT, CDR2 YNNKEL (reference sequence). The CDR3 is 12 residues long. Trimming pared 2 bases from V and 6 bases from J, leaving 8 bases between. The CDR3 nucleotides read TGTGCCAGCAGCCAAATCTCGGGCGAGCAGTACTTC. This gives the protein CASSQISGEQYF.

The V and J genes are TRBV5-1 and TRBJ2-7, with D tentatively TRBD1 (6 bases). CDR1 and CDR2 (germline): SGHRS, YFSETQ. This CDR3 comprises 16 residues. The germline V and J ends were trimmed by 2 bases and 0 bases, with 15 bases remaining between them. The CDR3 region is CASSLGGPPTSYEQYF. The DNA of the CDR3 is TGCGCCAGCAGCTTAGGGGGACCCCCTACCTCCTACGAGCAGTACTTC.

This clonotype was seen repeatedly, ten times or more. The V and J genes are TRBV20-1 and TRBJ1-1; no clear D gene. CDR1 is DFQATT and CDR2 is SNEGSKA in the germline V gene (reference sequence). This CDR3 has 14 residues. The V gene lost 3 bases and the J gene lost 0 bases, with 11 bases spanning the gap. In nucleotides, the CDR3 is TGCAGTGCTAGCCAAGGACTCATGAACACTGAAGCTTTCTTT. This codes for CSASQGLMNTEAFF.

This clonotype showed up many times. The chain links TRBV6-2 or TRBV6-3 to TRBJ1-4, with D perhaps TRBD1 (6 bases). V lost 5 bases to trimming and J lost 0 bases, with 10 bases between them. Germline V lookup: CDR1 MNHEY, CDR2 SVGEGT. The CDR3 is made up of 15 amino acids. CDR3 region: CASSIDRTTNEKLFF. CDR3 coding DNA: TGTGCCAGCAGTATCGACAGGACAACTAATGAAAAACTGTTTTTT.

This clonotype was found many times. V usage is TRBV28 and J usage is TRBJ1-2; 9 bases align to TRBD1. CDR1 is MDHEN, CDR2 SYDVKM, per germline. V dropped 5 bases and J dropped 8; count of bases not matched to a gene: 12. This CDR3 contains 15 residues. Here the CDR3 reads CASSTRGTGQQGYTF. CDR3 coding DNA: TGTGCCAGCAGTACGAGGGGGACAGGGCAACAGGGCTACACCTTC.

This clonotype was observed a single time. The chain joins TRBV6-1 to TRBJ2-7, with D perhaps TRBD2 (7 bases). The germline V gene has CDR1 MNHNS and CDR2 SASEGT. The V and J ends lost 4 bases and 0 bases respectively, with 10 bases between them. CDR3 size: 14 residues. The CDR3 DNA reads TGTGCCAGCAGTGGAGGGGGGGCCTCCTACGAGCAGTACTTC. This gives the protein CASSGGGASYEQYF.